This TCR beta chain emerged from a study of Ad26.COV2.S vaccination and SARS-CoV-2 variants. In the study overall: The authors gave Ad26.COV2.S intramuscularly, either once or twice 56 days apart.

The germline V gene has CDR1 SQVTM and CDR2 ANQGSEA. Trimming removed 4 bases from V and 2 bases from J; junction bases left unmatched: 2. The CDR3 has 13 residues. The method was immunoSEQ multiplex PCR; TCRdb's version includes in-frame clones alone and lacks a portion of them. The sample lists 350,000 to 500,000 clones, 75% to 95% occurring once. Treatment reported: over 15 received Ad26.COV2.S at low or high dose, single or two shots; several received placebo; per-sample allocation not given. Samples were taken on day 63 after the first vaccine or placebo injection. Sequenced here: peripheral blood, sampled in a trial of Ad26.COV2.S vaccine versus placebo. This chain links TRBV29-1 with TRBJ2-5; 9 nucleotides line up with TRBD1. This TCR derives from a person aged 18 to 65 who received the Ad26.COV2.S COVID-19 vaccine or a placebo. DNA of the CDR3: TGCAGCGTTGGGACAGGGGAACAAGAGACCCAGTACTTC. Protein: CSVGTGEQETQYF.